These T cell receptor beta chains were read from a single sample in a study of T cell responses to AZD1222 COVID-19 vaccine. TCRdb's table, derived via immunoSEQ multiplex PCR, lists solely in-frame clones and lacks some. Counted here are around 180,000 clones, just over 85% occurring once; the ten biggest clones make up 0.49%. Sequenced here: peripheral blood, sampled on day 0 of AZD1222 vaccination. The source of these receptors is an adult in good health. Both conserved end residues are part of each CDR3. D genes are given only for firm matches. The listing skips clone size in some rows; elsewhere it reads once, few, many or a size class.

size,J,V,D,DNA,CDR3
NA,TRBJ2-2,TRBV9,TRBD1,TGTGCCAGCAGCGTATCCGGACAGGGTCCAGTTGGGGAGCTGTTTTTT,CASSVSGQGPVGELFF
NA,TRBJ1-2,TRBV6-5,TRBD1,TGTGCCAGCGGACAGGGGATCAACTATGGCTACACCTTC,CASGQGINYGYTF
NA,TRBJ2-5,TRBV7-9,NA,TGTGCCAGCAGCTTAAGGGGGACGGGAAAAGAGACCCAGTACTTC,CASSLRGTGKETQYF
NA,TRBJ1-1,TRBV5-4,NA,TGTGCCAGCAGCGCCTCAGGGGTTTGGACTGAAGCTTTCTTT,CASSASGVWTEAFF
NA,TRBJ1-5,TRBV30,NA,TGTGCCTGGAGCCGGGACAGCAATCAGCCCCAGCATTTT,CAWSRDSNQPQHF
once,TRBJ2-2,TRBV7-3,NA,TGTGCCAGCAGCTTAATAGTTCGGCAAGAGACAAACCGCCCCGGGGAGCTGTTTTTT,CASSLIVRQETNRPGELFF
NA,TRBJ2-6,TRBV18,TRBD1,TGTGCCAGCTCACCTCCGGGACAGAGCTCTGGGGCCAACGTCCTGACTTTC,CASSPPGQSSGANVLTF
NA,TRBJ1-1,TRBV7-8,NA,TGTGCCAGCAGCTTAGGGACGGCGAACACTGAAGCTTTCTTT,CASSLGTANTEAFF
NA,TRBJ1-1,TRBV30,TRBD1,TGTGCCTGGAGTCCACGCCGGGACAGGGGGTTCACTGAAGCTTTCTTT,CAWSPRRDRGFTEAFF
NA,TRBJ2-5,TRBV7-9,TRBD1,TGTGCCAGCAGCTTAAAGGACAGGGGAGGAGAGACCCAGTACTTC,CASSLKDRGGETQYF
NA,TRBJ1-2,TRBV6-5,NA,TGTGCCAGCATTCATGGGCGGGTTAACTATGGCTACACCTTC,CASIHGRVNYGYTF
NA,TRBJ1-4,TRBV27,NA,TGTGCCAGCAGTTTCGGGCCAGAGGGAGAAAAACTGTTTTTT,CASSFGPEGEKLFF
NA,TRBJ2-1,TRBV24-1,TRBD1,TGTGCCACCAGTGATTTAGGAGACAGGGGAAGGAATGAGCAGTTCTTC,CATSDLGDRGRNEQFF
NA,TRBJ1-3,TRBV14,NA,TGTGCCAGCAGCCAAGAAGGGGGGGTATCTGGAAACACCATATATTTT,CASSQEGGVSGNTIYF
once,TRBJ2-2,TRBV9,NA,TGTGCCAGCAGCGGTACACAGAGTAACACCGGGGAGCTGTTTTTT,CASSGTQSNTGELFF
NA,TRBJ1-5,TRBV28,TRBD1,TGTGCCAGCAGCCTCCTTGGGACAGTTAATCAGCCCCAGCATTTT,CASSLLGTVNQPQHF
few,TRBJ2-7,TRBV11-2,NA,TGTGCCAGCAGCCCCGAACCGACAGGCCGTCTAAACGAGCAGTACTTC,CASSPEPTGRLNEQYF
once,TRBJ2-3,TRBV5-1,TRBD2,TGCGCCAGCAGCTCTGGACTAGCGGGAGCCTCAGATACGCAGTATTTT,CASSSGLAGASDTQYF
NA,TRBJ2-1,TRBV11-2,TRBD2,TGTGCCAGCAGCTTAGATCGGCTAGCGGGAGGCAATGAGCAGTTCTTC,CASSLDRLAGGNEQFF
NA,TRBJ2-2,TRBV24-1,NA,TGTGCCACCAGTGATTTGGGTCGCGGGGAGCTGTTTTTT,CATSDLGRGELFF
NA,TRBJ1-1,TRBV29-1,NA,TGCAGCGTTGAAGGGAAGGGAGGAAAAGCTTTCTTT,CSVEGKGGKAFF
NA,TRBJ2-1,TRBV5-1,NA,TGCGCCAGCAGCTTGGCCATCGGCACGGCCCAGGGTAGAAATGAGCAGTTCTTC,CASSLAIGTAQGRNEQFF